Each of the 29 T cell receptor beta chains below was sequenced from the same sample in a study of early T cells in non-severe SARS-CoV-2 infection. TCRdb re-called the 5' RACE reads with MiXCR, one entry per CDR3 protein. The sample lists 80,000 or so distinct CDR3 sequences; approximately 12% were seen once. Source material: whole blood. The receptors come from an adult who was a healthcare worker with PCR-confirmed SARS-CoV-2 infection or an uninfected control (not recorded which).

This clonotype was seen more than once but under ten times. The chain has TRBV12-3 or TRBV12-4 and TRBJ2-7; D remains unclear. V was cut by 6 bases and J by 7 bases, with 10 bases left in between. The CDR3 is 11 amino acids. The CDR3 region has the DNA TGTGCCAGCAGCATCCCCGGTGAGCAGTACTTC. Translating gives CASSIPGEQYF.

This clonotype has a handful of counts. The V and J genes are TRBV2 and TRBJ1-2, with TRBD1 matching 7 bases. After removal of 5 bases from V and 7 bases from J, the junction contained 10 bases not matched to a gene. The CDR3 spans 14 residues. Germline-derived CDR1 and CDR2 are SNHLY and FYNNEI. CDR3 amino acids: CASSLGTAVRGYTF. The CDR3 nucleotides are TGTGCCAGCAGTCTCGGGACAGCGGTTCGTGGCTACACCTTC.

This clonotype was counted at least ten times. The chain couples TRBV18 to TRBJ1-1; possibly TRBD1 for D (6 bases). The ends were cut back, 5 bases at V and 1 base at J, with 14 bases in the middle. The CDR3 spans 15 residues. Germline CDR1 and CDR2: KGHSH and LQKENI. The CDR3 here is CASSGGGGPNTEAFF. CDR3 DNA: TGTGCCAGCTCAGGGGGCGGGGGGCCGAACACTGAAGCTTTCTTT.

This chain joins TRBV12-3 or TRBV12-4 and TRBJ1-6; 9 bases match TRBD1. The CDR3 is made up of 14 amino acids. The ends lost 5 bases at V and 7 bases at J; junction bases unmatched: 3. The CDR3 reads CASSRTGDNSPLHF. CDR3 nucleotide sequence: TGTGCCAGCAGTAGGACAGGGGACAATTCACCCCTCCACTTT.

This clonotype was seen a handful of times. V and J are TRBV7-6 and TRBJ1-1, with D possibly matching TRBD1 (6 bases). Trimming shortened V by 4 bases and J by 10 bases, and 19 bases separated the two germline ends. CDR3 length equals 14 residues. The germline V gene encodes CDR1 SGHVS and CDR2 FNYEAQ. DNA for the CDR3: TGTGCCAGCAGCTCTGGGGGCGCTACCGGTGTAGCTTTCTTT. Translated: CASSSGGATGVAFF.

This clonotype has a handful of counts. The J gene is TRBJ2-7, the V gene TRBV6-5; 9 bases fit TRBD1. The CDR3 is 14 amino acids. After removal of 6 bases from V and 1 base from J, the junction contained 4 bases not matched to a gene. Germline CDR1 MNHEY, CDR2 SVGAGI. This chain's CDR3 is CASRPTGGSYEQYF. The DNA of the CDR3 is TGTGCCAGCAGGCCGACAGGGGGTTCCTACGAGCAGTACTTC.

The J gene is TRBJ2-1, the V gene TRBV2; perhaps D is TRBD1 or TRBD2 (5 bases each). Trimming took off 8 bases at V and 1 base at J, with 12 bases between the two ends. Germline V gene lookup returns CDR1 SNHLY and CDR2 FYNNEI. This CDR3 is 14 amino acids long. Written as DNA, the CDR3 is TGTGCCAGCGAGAGGGACGGGTCCTACAATGAGCAGTTCTTC. Its translation is CASERDGSYNEQFF.

This clonotype was recorded at least ten times. The chain couples TRBV5-1 to TRBJ1-1; 8 nucleotides align to TRBD1. This CDR3 comprises 15 residues. Per the germline V gene, CDR1 is SGHRS and CDR2 is YFSETQ. V lost 4 bases, J lost 4 bases, and 9 bases stayed unmatched. As DNA, the CDR3 is TGCGCCAGCAGCACAGACAGGGGTGGTGGCACTGAAGCTTTCTTT. This encodes CASSTDRGGGTEAFF.

The genes are TRBV7-2 and TRBJ1-3; a weak D match, TRBD1 (6 bases). Germline CDR1 is SGHTA and CDR2 is FQGNSA. The CDR3 loop spans 17 amino acids. Between the trimmed V and J ends, which lost 0 bases and 2 bases, there was a span of 14 bases. The CDR3 protein is CASSLAAQGGPGNTIYF. CDR3 nucleotide sequence: TGTGCCAGCAGCTTAGCGGCACAGGGCGGGCCTGGAAACACCATATATTTT. The complete variable domain, with remaining parts taken from reference TRBV7-2 and TRBJ1-3, reads GAGVSQSPSNKVTEKGKDVELRCDPISGHTALYWYRQSLGQGLEFLIYFQGNSAPDKSGLPSDRFSAERTGGSVSTLTIQRTQQEDSAVYLCASSLAAQGGPGNTIYFGEGSWLTVV.

This clonotype was seen ten or more times. The chain is built from TRBV4-2 and TRBJ2-1; 11 positions match TRBD2. Germline-derived CDR1 and CDR2 are LGHNA and YNFKEQ. This CDR3 is built from 16 residues. With V trimmed by 0 bases and J by 3 bases, 1 base remained unmatched. CDR3 nucleotides: TGTGCCAGCAGCCAAGAACTAGCGGGGGTCTACAATGAGCAGTTCTTC. Translating gives CASSQELAGVYNEQFF.

This clonotype has just a few counts. This rearrangement joins TRBV5-1 to TRBJ2-3, with TRBD1 as a possible D gene (5 bases). The CDR3 contains 14 residues. CDR1 SGHRS and CDR2 YFSETQ come from the germline V gene. V lost 4 bases and J lost 2, with 11 bases in between. This chain's CDR3 is CASSPGQLTDTQYF. The CDR3, as DNA: TGCGCCAGCAGCCCCGGACAACTCACAGATACGCAGTATTTT.

This clonotype was recorded a few times. V gene TRBV6-6 combines with J gene TRBJ2-4; 8 bases fit TRBD1. The V and J ends lost 10 bases and 3 bases, in that order; junction bases with no gene match: 8. Germline loops: CDR1 MNHNY, CDR2 SVGAGI (reference sequence). This CDR3 is 14 amino acids long. CDR3 nucleotide sequence: TGTGCCACTAGGGGACAGGAGGGCAAAAACATTCAGTACTTC. This gives the protein CATRGQEGKNIQYF.

V gene TRBV9 combines with J gene TRBJ2-5, with 9 bases lining up with TRBD2. The trim removed 4 bases at V and 4 bases at J, leaving 11 bases unmatched. CDR1 SGDLS and CDR2 YYNGEE come from the germline V gene. CDR3 size: 16 residues. The CDR3: CASSSQGLAGLETQYF. The CDR3 nucleotides read TGTGCCAGCAGCTCCCAGGGGCTAGCGGGACTAGAGACCCAGTACTTC.

This chain joins TRBV27 and TRBJ2-5; 7 bases are shared with TRBD1. CDR3 length: 14 residues. Germline V gene lookup returns CDR1 MNHEY and CDR2 SMNVEV (reference sequence). Trimming removed 5 bases from V and 1 base from J; junction bases left unmatched: 4. The CDR3 sequence is CASSRGRIQETQYF. The CDR3 DNA is TGTGCCAGCAGTAGGGGGCGAATCCAAGAGACCCAGTACTTC.

J is TRBJ2-7 and V is TRBV9; D unresolved. This CDR3 contains 19 residues. With 0 bases removed from V and 3 bases from J, the gap between germline ends came to 25 bases. Germline V lookup: CDR1 SGDLS, CDR2 YYNGEE. CDR3 bases: TGTGCCAGCAGCGTAGAGCCCTATGGGGTGCTCGAGAGTCACTACGAGCAGTACTTC. It specifies CASSVEPYGVLESHYEQYF.

This clonotype was seen at least ten times. V usage is TRBV18 and J usage is TRBJ1-3; D is perhaps TRBD1 (6 bases). The germline V and J ends were trimmed by 3 bases and 4 bases, with 13 bases remaining between them. Germline CDR1 reads KGHSH; CDR2 reads LQKENI. The length of the CDR3 is 15 residues. CDR3 DNA: TGTGCCAGCTCACCGTTGCAGGACAGCGGAAACACCATATATTTT. The encoded protein is CASSPLQDSGNTIYF. The whole variable domain, filled in from reference TRBV18 and TRBJ1-3, reads NAGVMQNPRHLVRRRGQEARLRCSPMKGHSHVYWYRQLPEEGLKFMVYLQKENIIDESGMPKERFSAEFPKEGPSILRIQQVVRGDSAAYFCASSPLQDSGNTIYFGEGSWLTVV.

V usage is TRBV20-1 and J usage is TRBJ2-3; TRBD2 aligns across 9 bases. V gave up 1 base and J gave up 4 bases; unmatched junction bases: 6. Germline-derived CDR1 and CDR2 are DFQATT and SNEGSKA (reference sequence). CDR3 length: 15 residues. In DNA, the CDR3 is TGCAGTGCTAGAGGGGCGGGAGGGCTGGCAGATACGCAGTATTTT. Translating it yields CSARGAGGLADTQYF.

This clonotype was picked up many times. The chain couples TRBV28 to TRBJ2-7; D remains ambiguous. The germline CDR1 and CDR2 sequences are MDHEN and SYDVKM. Trimming took off 3 bases at V and 7 bases at J, with 13 bases between the two ends. The CDR3 runs to 13 residues. Written as DNA, the CDR3 is TGTGCCAGCAGTTTTGGATCCGCGTGGGAGCAGTACTTC. It translates to CASSFGSAWEQYF.

This chain connects TRBV11-2 to TRBJ2-5, with 11 bases lining up with TRBD2. Germline V gene sequence: CDR1 SGHAT, CDR2 FQNNGV. V gave up 5 bases and J gave up 7 bases; unmatched junction bases: 3. The CDR3 has 13 residues. The CDR3 nucleotides read TGTGCCAGCAGCCCACTAGCGGGGGCGACCCAGTACTTC. Translated: CASSPLAGATQYF.

This chain connects TRBV7-9 to TRBJ1-1, with 8 bases lining up with TRBD1. The V segment lost 2 bases and the J segment 5 bases; nucleotides outside the gene matches: 4. Germline V gene data show CDR1 as SEHNR and CDR2 as FQNEAQ (reference sequence). The CDR3 runs to 14 residues. The DNA for the CDR3 is TGTGCCAGCAGCTTACAGGGGGCTAAGACTGAAGCTTTCTTT. The encoded protein is CASSLQGAKTEAFF.

The CDR3 protein is CASSLEGGRPYNEQFF. CDR3 sequence (DNA): TGTGCCAGCAGCTTAGAGGGCGGGAGGCCCTACAATGAGCAGTTCTTC. The chain has TRBV11-2 and TRBJ2-1; 8 nucleotides line up with TRBD2. CDR3 length: 16 residues. Trimming took 0 bases from V and 2 from J; bases not matched to a gene: 3. Per the germline V gene, CDR1 is SGHAT and CDR2 is FQNNGV. The full variable domain, in which reference TRBV11-2 and TRBJ2-1 provide the parts outside the CDR3, is EAGVAQSPRYKIIEKRQSVAFWCNPISGHATLYWYQQILGQGPKLLIQFQNNGVVDDSQLPKDRFSAERLKGVDSTLKIQPAKLEDSAVYLCASSLEGGRPYNEQFFGPGTRLTVL.

The rearrangement joins TRBV29-1 to TRBJ2-1, with TRBD1 matching over 7 bases. The CDR3 extends over 14 amino acids. Germline V gives CDR1 SQVTM, CDR2 ANQGSEA. V lost 6 bases to trimming and J lost 0 bases; unmatched junction nucleotides: 5. CDR3 sequence: CSVSDRASYNEQFF. As DNA, the CDR3 is TGCAGCGTCTCCGACAGGGCCTCCTACAATGAGCAGTTCTTC.

In its sample, this clonotype was seen many times. The CDR3 DNA reads as TGTGCCAGCTCACCATCGACTACCTCCTATCGGACCCAGTACTTC. It encodes CASSPSTTSYRTQYF. The chain recombines TRBV18 with TRBJ2-5; tentative D call: TRBD2 (5 bases). Germline CDR1 reads KGHSH; CDR2 reads LQKENI. The ends were cut back, 2 bases at V and 7 bases at J, with 17 bases in the middle. This CDR3 spans 15 amino acids. The variable domain in full, completed from reference TRBV18 and TRBJ2-5, reads NAGVMQNPRHLVRRRGQEARLRCSPMKGHSHVYWYRQLPEEGLKFMVYLQKENIIDESGMPKERFSAEFPKEGPSILRIQQVVRGDSAAYFCASSPSTTSYRTQYFGPGTRLLVL.

The genes are TRBV28 and TRBJ1-4, with 8 nucleotides matching TRBD1. This CDR3 contains 17 residues. Germline trimming cut 2 bases from V and 8 bases from J; bases unmatched to any gene: 13. The germline gives CDR1 MDHEN, CDR2 SYDVKM. This CDR3 is CASSLGLAAGGREKLFF. CDR3 DNA sequence: TGTGCCAGCAGTTTAGGATTGGCGGCAGGGGGCCGCGAAAAACTGTTTTTT.

This clonotype has at least ten counts. The genes are TRBV19 and TRBJ2-2; maybe TRBD2 (6 bases). The V and J ends lost 7 bases and 7 bases respectively, with 16 bases between them. The CDR3 spans 14 residues. CDR1 and CDR2 from the germline V gene are LNHDA and SQIVND (reference sequence). The CDR3, as DNA: TGTGCCAGTACCACGGTCGGGGGTGGCGGGGAGCTGTTTTTT. Encoded protein: CASTTVGGGGELFF.

This chain links TRBV5-1 with TRBJ2-3; weak D call: TRBD2 (5 bases). Germline CDR1 and CDR2: SGHRS and YFSETQ. The V and J ends lost 2 bases and 5 bases respectively, with 12 bases between them. This CDR3 is 14 amino acids long. CDR3 sequence reads: CASSFRSGIDTQYF. CDR3 in DNA: TGCGCCAGCAGCTTTCGGTCGGGGATAGATACGCAGTATTTT.

This clonotype has a count of ten or more. The V gene is TRBV7-3, the J gene TRBJ2-1; D gene unclear. The CDR3 has 12 amino acids. The germline CDR1 and CDR2 sequences are SGHTA and FQGTGA. The V end lost 4 bases, the J end lost 7 bases, and 8 bases lay between the germline ends. CDR3: CASSSSVNEQFF. The CDR3 nucleotides are TGTGCCAGCAGCTCCTCGGTAAATGAGCAGTTCTTC.

There are many counts of this clonotype. The V call is TRBV28, the J call TRBJ2-7, with TRBD2 identical over 14 bases. This CDR3 is 15 amino acids long. V trimming: 6 bases; J trimming: 3 bases; junction bases outside the gene matches: 4. The germline V gene encodes CDR1 MDHEN and CDR2 SYDVKM. In DNA, the CDR3 is TGTGCCAGCAGCCCCGGGACTAGCGGGAGCTACGAGCAGTACTTC. Amino acid sequence: CASSPGTSGSYEQYF.

V and J are TRBV24-1 and TRBJ2-2, with TRBD1 identical over 8 bases. V shed 2 bases, J shed 6 bases, and the junction held 4 bases outside the gene matches. The length of the CDR3 is 15 residues. The germline CDR1 and CDR2 sequences are KGHDR and SFDVKD. CDR3 loop: CATSDSTGESGELFF. The CDR3 DNA is TGTGCCACCAGTGATTCGACAGGGGAATCCGGGGAGCTGTTTTTT.